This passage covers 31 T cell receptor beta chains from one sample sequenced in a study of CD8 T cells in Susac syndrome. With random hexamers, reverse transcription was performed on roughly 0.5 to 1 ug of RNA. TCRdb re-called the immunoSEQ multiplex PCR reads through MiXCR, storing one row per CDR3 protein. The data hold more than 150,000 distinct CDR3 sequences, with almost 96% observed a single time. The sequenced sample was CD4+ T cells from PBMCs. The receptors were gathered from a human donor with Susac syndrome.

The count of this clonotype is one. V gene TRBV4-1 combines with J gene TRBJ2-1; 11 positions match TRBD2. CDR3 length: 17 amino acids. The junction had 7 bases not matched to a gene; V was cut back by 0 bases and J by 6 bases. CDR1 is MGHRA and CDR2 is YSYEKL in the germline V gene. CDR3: CASSQEILAGAFNEQFF. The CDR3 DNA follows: TGCGCCAGCAGCCAAGAAATACTAGCGGGGGCATTCAATGAGCAGTTCTTC.

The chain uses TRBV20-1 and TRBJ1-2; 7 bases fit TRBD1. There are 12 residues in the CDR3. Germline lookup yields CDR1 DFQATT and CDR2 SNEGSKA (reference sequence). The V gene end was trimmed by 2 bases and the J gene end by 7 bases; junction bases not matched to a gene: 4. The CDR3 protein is CSARQGEGGYTF. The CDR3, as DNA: TGCAGTGCTAGACAGGGGGAAGGTGGCTACACCTTC.

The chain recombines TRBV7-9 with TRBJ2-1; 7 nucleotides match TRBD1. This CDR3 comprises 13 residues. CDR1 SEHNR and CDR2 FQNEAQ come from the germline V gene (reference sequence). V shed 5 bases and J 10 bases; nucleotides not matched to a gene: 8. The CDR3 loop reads CASSQTGDGEQFF. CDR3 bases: TGTGCCAGCAGCCAAACAGGGGACGGGGAGCAGTTCTTC.

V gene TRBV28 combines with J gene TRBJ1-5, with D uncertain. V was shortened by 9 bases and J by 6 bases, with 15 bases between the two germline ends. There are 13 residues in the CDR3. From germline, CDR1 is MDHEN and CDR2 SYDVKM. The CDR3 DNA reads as TGTGCCAGTGAAGAAGAGGGCCGTCAGCCCCAGCATTTT. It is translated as CASEEEGRQPQHF.

The chain's CDR3 is CASSLGAGNKNIQYF. For the CDR3, the DNA is TGCGCCAGCAGCTTGGGAGCGGGGAACAAAAACATTCAGTACTTC. The chain joins TRBV5-1 to TRBJ2-4; 7 bases agree with TRBD2. The germline V gene has CDR1 SGHRS and CDR2 YFSETQ. V trimming: 0 bases; J trimming: 3 bases; junction bases outside the gene matches: 3. The CDR3 sequence is 15 residues long.

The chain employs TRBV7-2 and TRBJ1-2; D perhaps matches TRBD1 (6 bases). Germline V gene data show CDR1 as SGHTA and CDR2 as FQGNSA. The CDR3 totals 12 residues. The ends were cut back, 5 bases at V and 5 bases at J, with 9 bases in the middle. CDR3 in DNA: TGTGCCAGCAGCCGGGACACTTATGGCTACACCTTC. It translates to CASSRDTYGYTF.

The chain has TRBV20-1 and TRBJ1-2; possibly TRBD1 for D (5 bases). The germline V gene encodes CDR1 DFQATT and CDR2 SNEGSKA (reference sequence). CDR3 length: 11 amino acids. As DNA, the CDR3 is TGCAGGGGGGGGACTGATTATGGCTACACCTTC. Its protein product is CRGGTDYGYTF.

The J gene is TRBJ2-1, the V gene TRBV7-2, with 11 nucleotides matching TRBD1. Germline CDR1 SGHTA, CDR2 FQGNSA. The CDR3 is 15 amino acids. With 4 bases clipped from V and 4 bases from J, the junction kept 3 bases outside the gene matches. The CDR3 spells CASSWGQGEYNEQFF. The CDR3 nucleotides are TGTGCCAGCAGCTGGGGACAGGGGGAATACAATGAGCAGTTCTTC.

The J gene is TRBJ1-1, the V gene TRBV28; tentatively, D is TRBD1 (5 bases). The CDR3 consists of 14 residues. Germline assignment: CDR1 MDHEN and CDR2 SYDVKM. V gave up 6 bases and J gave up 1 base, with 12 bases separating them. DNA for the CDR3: TGTGCCAGCAGGCCCGGGACGGCGAACACTGAAGCTTTCTTT. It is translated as CASRPGTANTEAFF.

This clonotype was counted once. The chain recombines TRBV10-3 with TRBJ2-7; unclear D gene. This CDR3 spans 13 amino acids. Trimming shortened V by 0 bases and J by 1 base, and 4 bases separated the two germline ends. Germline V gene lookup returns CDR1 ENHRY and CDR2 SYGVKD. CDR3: CAISESRSYEQYF. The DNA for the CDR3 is TGTGCCATCAGTGAGTCGCGATCCTACGAGCAGTACTTC.

CDR3 sequence: CASSQRLSTDTQYF. The CDR3 nucleotides are TGCGCCAGCAGCCAAAGGCTTAGCACAGATACGCAGTATTTT. V and J are TRBV4-3 and TRBJ2-3; D is unclear. V was pared by 2 bases and J by 0 bases, with 6 bases between. The germline V gene encodes CDR1 LGHNA and CDR2 YSLEER. The CDR3 has 14 residues.

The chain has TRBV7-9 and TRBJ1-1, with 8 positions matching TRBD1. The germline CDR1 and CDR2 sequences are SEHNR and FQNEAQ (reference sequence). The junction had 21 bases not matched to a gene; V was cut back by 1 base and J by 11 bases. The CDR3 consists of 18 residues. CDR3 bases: TGTGCCAGCAGCTTAGACCGCGGGACAGGTTTTACACTGATGAGGGCTTTCTTT. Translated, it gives CASSLDRGTGFTLMRAFF.

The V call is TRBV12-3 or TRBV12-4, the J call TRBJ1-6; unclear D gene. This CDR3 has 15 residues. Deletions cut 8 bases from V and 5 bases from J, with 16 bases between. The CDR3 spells CASRPSGIDNSPLHF. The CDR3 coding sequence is TGTGCCAGCCGACCCAGCGGGATTGATAATTCACCCCTCCACTTT.

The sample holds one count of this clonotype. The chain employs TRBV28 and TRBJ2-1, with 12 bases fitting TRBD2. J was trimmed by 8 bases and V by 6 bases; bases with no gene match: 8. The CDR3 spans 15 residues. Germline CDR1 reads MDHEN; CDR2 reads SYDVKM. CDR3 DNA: TGTGCCAGCAGCCTTACTAGCGGGGGGCGGGATGAGCAGTTCTTC. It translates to CASSLTSGGRDEQFF.

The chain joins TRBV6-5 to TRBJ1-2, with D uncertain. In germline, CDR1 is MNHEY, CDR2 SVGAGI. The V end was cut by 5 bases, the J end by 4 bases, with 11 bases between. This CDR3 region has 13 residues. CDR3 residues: CASSESGAYGYTF. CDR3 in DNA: TGTGCCAGCAGTGAGAGCGGAGCCTATGGCTACACCTTC.

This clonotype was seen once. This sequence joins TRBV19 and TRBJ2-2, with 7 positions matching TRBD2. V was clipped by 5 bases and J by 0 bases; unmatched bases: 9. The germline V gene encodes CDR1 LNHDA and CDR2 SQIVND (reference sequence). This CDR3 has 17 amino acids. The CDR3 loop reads CASSPKVLAANTGELFF. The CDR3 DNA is TGTGCCAGTAGTCCCAAGGTCCTAGCGGCGAACACCGGGGAGCTGTTTTTT. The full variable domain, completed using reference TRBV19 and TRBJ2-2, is DGGITQSPKYLFRKEGQNVTLSCEQNLNHDAMYWYRQDPGQGLRLIYYSQIVNDFQKGDIAEGYSVSREKKESFPLTVTSAQKNPTAFYLCASSPKVLAANTGELFFGEGSRLTVL.

CDR3 nucleotides: TGTGCCAGCAGTTACTACATGAGCTCCTACGAGCAGTACTTC. Translation: CASSYYMSSYEQYF. The chain links TRBV6-5 to TRBJ2-7; unclear D gene. V lost 1 base and J 0 bases, leaving 7 bases between the germline ends. The CDR3 covers 14 residues. Germline CDR1 and CDR2: MNHEY and SVGAGI.

The CDR3, as DNA: TGTGCCAGCAGTTCCTACAGCGGGGGGTTCTATACGCAGTATTTT. It codes for CASSSYSGGFYTQYF. The V gene is TRBV27, the J gene TRBJ2-3, with 9 bases aligning to TRBD2. The CDR3 loop spans 15 amino acids. CDR1 is MNHEY and CDR2 is SMNVEV in the germline V gene (reference sequence). The V segment lost 4 bases and the J segment 7 bases; nucleotides outside the gene matches: 9.

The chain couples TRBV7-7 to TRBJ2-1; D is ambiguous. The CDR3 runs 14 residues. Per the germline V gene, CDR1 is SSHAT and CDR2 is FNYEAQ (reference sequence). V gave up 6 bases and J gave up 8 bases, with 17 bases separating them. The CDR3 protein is CASSPMGLGYEQFF. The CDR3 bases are TGTGCCAGCAGTCCTATGGGCCTGGGGTATGAGCAGTTCTTC.

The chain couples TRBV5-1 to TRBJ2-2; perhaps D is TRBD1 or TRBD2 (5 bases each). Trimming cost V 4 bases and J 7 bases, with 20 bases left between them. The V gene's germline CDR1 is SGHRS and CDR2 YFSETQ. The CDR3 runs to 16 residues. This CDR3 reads CASSPPGPAGVGELFF. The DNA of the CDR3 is TGCGCCAGCAGCCCGCCGGGACCGGCGGGTGTCGGGGAGCTGTTTTTT.

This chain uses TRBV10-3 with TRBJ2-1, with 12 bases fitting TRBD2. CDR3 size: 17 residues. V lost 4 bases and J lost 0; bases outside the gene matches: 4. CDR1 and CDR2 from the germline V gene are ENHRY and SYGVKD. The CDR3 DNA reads TGTGCCATCAGTGGGACTAGCGGGGAAGTCTCCTACAATGAGCAGTTCTTC. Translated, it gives CAISGTSGEVSYNEQFF.

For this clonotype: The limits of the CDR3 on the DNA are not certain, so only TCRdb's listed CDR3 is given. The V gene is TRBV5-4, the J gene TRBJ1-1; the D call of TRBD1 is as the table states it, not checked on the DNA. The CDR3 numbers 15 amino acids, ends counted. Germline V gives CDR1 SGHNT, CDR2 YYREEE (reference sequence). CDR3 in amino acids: CASSLDFRGGTEAFF.

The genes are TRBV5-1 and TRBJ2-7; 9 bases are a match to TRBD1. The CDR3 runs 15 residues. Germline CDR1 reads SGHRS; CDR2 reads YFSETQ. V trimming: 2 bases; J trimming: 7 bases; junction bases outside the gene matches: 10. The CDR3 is CASSLGTGRGFEQYF. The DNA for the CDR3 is TGCGCCAGCAGCTTAGGGACAGGGAGGGGCTTTGAGCAGTACTTC.

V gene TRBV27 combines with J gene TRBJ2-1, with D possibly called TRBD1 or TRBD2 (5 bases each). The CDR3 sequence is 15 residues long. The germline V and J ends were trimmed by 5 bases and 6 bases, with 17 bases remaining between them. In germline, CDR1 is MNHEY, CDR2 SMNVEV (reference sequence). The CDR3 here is CASSPIVGASNEQFF. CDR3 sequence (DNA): TGTGCCAGCAGTCCCATAGTCGGGGCCTCCAATGAGCAGTTCTTC.

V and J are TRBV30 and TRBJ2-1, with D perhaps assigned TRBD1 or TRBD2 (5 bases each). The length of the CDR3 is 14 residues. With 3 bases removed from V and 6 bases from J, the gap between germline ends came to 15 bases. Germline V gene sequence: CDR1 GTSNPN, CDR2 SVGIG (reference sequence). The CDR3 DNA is TGTGCCTGGAGCTCCGGGACGCCCTCCAATGAGCAGTTCTTC. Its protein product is CAWSSGTPSNEQFF.

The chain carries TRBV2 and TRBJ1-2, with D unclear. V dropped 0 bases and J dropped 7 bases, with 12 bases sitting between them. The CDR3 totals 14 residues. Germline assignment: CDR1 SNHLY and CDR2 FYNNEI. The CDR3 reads CASSEASRSRGYTF. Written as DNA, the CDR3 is TGTGCCAGCAGTGAAGCGAGCAGGTCTCGTGGCTACACCTTC.

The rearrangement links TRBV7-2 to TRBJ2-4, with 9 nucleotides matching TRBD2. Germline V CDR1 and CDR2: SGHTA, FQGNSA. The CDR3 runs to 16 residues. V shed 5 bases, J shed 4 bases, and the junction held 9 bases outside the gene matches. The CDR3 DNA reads TGTGCCAGCAGCCGAGGGTGGCTAGCGGGAAAAAACATTCAGTACTTC. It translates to CASSRGWLAGKNIQYF.

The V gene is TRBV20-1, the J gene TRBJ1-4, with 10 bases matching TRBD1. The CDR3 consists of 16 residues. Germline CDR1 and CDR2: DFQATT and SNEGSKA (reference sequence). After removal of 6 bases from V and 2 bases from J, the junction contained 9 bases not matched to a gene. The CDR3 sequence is CSAPRDRGWTNEKLFF. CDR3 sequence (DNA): TGCAGTGCCCCGAGGGACAGGGGATGGACTAATGAAAAACTGTTTTTT.

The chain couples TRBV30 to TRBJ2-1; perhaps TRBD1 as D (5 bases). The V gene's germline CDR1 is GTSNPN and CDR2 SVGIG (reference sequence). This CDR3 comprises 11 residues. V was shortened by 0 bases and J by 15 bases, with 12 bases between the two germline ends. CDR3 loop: CAWSVGAQRFF. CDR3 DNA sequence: TGTGCCTGGAGTGTAGGGGCCCAACGGTTCTTC.

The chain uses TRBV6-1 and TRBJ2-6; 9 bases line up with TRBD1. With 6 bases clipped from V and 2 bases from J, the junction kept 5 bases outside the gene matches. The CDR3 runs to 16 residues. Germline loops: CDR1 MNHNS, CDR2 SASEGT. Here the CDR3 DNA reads TGTGCCAGCAGATCTACAGGGGGCGCTGGGGCCAACGTCCTGACTTTC. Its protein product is CASRSTGGAGANVLTF.

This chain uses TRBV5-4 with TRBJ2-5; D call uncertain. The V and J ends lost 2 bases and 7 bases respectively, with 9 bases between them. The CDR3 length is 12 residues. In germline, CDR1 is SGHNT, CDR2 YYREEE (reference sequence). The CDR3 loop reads CASSFGERTQYF. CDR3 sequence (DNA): TGTGCCAGCAGCTTTGGGGAAAGGACCCAGTACTTC.